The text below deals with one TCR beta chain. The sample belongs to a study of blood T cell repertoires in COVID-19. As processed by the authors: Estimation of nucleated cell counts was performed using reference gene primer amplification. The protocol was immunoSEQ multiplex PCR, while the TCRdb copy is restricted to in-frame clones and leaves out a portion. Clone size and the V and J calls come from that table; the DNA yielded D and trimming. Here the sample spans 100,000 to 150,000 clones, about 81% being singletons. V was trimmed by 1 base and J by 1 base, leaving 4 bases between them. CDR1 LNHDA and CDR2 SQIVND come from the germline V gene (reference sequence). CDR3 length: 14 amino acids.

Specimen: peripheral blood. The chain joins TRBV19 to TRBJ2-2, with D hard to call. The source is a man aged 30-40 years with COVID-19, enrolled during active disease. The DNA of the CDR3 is TGTGCCAGTAGTATAGGTCAGAACACCGGGGAGCTGTTTTTT. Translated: CASSIGQNTGELFF. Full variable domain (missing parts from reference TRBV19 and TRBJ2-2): DGGITQSPKYLFRKEGQNVTLSCEQNLNHDAMYWYRQDPGQGLRLIYYSQIVNDFQKGDIAEGYSVSREKKESFPLTVTSAQKNPTAFYLCASSIGQNTGELFFGEGSRLTVL.